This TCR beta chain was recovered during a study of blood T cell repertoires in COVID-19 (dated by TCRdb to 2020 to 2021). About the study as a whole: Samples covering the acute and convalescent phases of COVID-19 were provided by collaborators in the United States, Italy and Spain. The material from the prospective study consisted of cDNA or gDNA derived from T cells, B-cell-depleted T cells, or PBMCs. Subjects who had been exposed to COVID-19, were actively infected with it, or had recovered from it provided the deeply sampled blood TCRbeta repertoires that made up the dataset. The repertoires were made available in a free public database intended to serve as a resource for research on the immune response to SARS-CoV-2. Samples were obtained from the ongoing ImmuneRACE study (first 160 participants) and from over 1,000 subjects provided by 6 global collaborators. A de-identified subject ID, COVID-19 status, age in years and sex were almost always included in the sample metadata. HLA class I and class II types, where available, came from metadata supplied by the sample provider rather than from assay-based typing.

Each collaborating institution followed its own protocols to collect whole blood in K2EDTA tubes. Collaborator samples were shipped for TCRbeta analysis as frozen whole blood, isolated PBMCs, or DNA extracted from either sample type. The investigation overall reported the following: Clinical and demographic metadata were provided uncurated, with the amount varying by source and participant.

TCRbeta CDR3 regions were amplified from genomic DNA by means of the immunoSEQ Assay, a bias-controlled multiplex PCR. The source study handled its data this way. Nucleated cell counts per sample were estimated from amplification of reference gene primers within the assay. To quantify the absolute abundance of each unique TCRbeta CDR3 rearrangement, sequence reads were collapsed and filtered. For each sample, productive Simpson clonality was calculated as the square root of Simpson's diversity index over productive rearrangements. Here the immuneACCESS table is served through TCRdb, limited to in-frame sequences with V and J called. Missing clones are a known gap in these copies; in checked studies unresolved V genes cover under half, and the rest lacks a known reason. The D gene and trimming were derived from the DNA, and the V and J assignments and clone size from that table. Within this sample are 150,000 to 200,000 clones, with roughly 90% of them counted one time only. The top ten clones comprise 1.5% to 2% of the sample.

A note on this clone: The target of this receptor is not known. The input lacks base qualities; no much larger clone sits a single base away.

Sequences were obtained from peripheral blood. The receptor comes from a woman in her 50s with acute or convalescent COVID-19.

Here the CDR3 is given as CASNDGVKGQPQHF. The DNA sequence is as follows: TGTGCCAGCAACGACGGAGTCAAAGGACAGCCCCAGCATTTT. The V gene is TRBV27 and the J gene is TRBJ1-5; the D gene cannot be resolved reliably. Inclusive of the bounding cysteine and phenylalanine, the CDR3 is 14 residues long. Left in the record is the CDR3 DNA by itself, 42 bases read in frame from the first base. At the junction V is shortened by 7 bases and J by 7 bases, with 17 bases in between. From the germline V gene (reference sequence), CDR1 is MNHEY and CDR2 is SMNVEV.